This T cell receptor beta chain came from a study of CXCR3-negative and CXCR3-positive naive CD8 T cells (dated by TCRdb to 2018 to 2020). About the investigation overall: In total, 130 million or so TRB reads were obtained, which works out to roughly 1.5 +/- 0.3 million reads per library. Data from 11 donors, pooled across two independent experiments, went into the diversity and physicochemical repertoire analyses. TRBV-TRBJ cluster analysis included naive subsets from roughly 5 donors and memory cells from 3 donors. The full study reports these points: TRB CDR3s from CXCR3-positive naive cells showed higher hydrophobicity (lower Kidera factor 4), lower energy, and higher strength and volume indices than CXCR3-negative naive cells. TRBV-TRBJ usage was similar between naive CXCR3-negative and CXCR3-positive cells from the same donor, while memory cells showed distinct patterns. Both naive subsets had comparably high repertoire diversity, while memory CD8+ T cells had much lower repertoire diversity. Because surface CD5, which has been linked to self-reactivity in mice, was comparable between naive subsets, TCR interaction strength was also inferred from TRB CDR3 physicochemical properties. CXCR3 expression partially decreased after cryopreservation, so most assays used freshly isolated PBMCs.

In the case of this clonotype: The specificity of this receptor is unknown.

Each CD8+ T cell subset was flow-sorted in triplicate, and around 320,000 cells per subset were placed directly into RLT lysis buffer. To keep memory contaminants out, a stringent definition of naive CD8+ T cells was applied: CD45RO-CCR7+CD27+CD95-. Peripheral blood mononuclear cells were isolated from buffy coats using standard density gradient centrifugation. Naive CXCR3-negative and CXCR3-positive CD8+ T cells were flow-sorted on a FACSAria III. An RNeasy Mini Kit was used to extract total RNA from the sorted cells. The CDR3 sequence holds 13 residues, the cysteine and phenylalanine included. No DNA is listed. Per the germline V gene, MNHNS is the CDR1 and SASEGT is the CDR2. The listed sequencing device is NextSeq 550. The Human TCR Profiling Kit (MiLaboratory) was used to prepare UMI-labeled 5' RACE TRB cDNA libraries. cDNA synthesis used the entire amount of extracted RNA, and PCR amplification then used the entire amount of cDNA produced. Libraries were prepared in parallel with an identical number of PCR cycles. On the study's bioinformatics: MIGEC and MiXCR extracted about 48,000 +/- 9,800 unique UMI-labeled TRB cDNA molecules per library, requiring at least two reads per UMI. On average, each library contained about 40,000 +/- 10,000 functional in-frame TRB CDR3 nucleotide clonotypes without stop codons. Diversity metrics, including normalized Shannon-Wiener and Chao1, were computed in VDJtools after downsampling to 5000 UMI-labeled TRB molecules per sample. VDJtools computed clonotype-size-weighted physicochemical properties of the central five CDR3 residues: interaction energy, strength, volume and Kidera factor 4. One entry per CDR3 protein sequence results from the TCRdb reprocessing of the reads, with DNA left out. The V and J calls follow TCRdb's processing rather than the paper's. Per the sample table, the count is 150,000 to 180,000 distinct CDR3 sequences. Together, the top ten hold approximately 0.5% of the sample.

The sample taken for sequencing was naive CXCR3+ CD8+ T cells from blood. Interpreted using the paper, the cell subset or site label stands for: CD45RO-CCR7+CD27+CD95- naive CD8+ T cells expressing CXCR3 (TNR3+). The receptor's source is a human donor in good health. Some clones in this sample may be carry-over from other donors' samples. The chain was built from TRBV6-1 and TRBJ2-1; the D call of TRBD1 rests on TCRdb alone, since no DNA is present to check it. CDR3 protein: CASTGQGYNEQFF.